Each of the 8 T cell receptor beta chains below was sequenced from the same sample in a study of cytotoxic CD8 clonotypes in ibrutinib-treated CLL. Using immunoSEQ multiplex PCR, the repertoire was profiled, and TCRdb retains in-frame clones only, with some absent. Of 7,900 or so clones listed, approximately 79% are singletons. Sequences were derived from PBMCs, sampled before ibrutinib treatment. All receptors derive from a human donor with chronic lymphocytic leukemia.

The CDR3 DNA reads TGTGCCATCAGTATCTCTGACAGTGGAGTAGATGAGCAGTTCTTC. It yields the protein CAISISDSGVDEQFF. J is TRBJ2-1 and V is TRBV10-3; TRBD1 might be the D (5 bases). V was clipped by 5 bases and J by 8 bases, with 19 bases between them. The germline V gene encodes CDR1 ENHRY and CDR2 SYGVKD. The CDR3 contains 15 residues.

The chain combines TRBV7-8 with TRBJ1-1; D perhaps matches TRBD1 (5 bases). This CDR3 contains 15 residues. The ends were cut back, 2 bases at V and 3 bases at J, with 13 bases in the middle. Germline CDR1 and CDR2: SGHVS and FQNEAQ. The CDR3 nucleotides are TGTGCCAGCAGCTTATTTTCAGGGCTCGACACTGAAGCTTTCTTT. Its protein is CASSLFSGLDTEAFF.

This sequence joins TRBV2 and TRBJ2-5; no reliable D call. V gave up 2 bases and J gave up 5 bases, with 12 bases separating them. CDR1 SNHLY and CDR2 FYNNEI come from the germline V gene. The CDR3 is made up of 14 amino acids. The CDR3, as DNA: TGTGCCAGCAGTGAATTGGCACCGCAGGAGACCCAGTACTTC. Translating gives CASSELAPQETQYF.

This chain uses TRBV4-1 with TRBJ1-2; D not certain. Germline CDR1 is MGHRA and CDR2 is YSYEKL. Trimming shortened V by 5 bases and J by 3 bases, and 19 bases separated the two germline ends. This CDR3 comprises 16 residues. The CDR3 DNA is TGCGCCAGCAGCTTCTACCCCGAGAGGGATGACTATGGCTACACCTTC. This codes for CASSFYPERDDYGYTF.

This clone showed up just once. In DNA, the CDR3 is TGTGCCAGCAGTGCAGCCACAACTAATGAAAAACTGTTTTTT. As protein: CASSAATTNEKLFF. The chain employs TRBV27 and TRBJ1-4; no clear D gene. Trimming took off 5 bases at V and 0 bases at J, with 7 bases between the two ends. CDR3 length: 14 residues. Germline-derived CDR1 and CDR2 are MNHEY and SMNVEV (reference sequence).

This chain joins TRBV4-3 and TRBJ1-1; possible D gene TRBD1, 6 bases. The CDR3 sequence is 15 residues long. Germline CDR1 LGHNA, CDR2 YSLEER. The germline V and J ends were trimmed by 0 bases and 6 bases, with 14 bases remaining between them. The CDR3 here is CASSQELGTSAEAFF. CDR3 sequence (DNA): TGCGCCAGCAGCCAAGAACTTGGGACATCGGCTGAAGCTTTCTTT.

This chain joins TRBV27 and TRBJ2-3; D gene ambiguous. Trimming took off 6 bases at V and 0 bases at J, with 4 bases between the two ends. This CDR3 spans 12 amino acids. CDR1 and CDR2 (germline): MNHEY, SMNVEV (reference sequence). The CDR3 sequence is CASSFSTDTQYF. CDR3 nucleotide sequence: TGTGCCAGCAGCTTTAGCACAGATACGCAGTATTTT.

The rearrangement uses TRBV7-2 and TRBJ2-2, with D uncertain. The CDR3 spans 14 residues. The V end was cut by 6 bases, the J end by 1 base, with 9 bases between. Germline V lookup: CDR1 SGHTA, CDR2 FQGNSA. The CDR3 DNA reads TGTGCCAGCAGGGGTTCCGAGAACACCGGGGAGCTGTTTTTT. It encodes CASRGSENTGELFF.